This TCR beta chain emerged from a study of molecular identifiers for immune sequencing clone quantification. The study, taken as a whole, reports: Clones exceeding 20 RNA copies carried over 98% of effector molecules but under 1% of naive-cell molecules. Identical barcode-sharing TCR molecules could lead to underestimated sizes for highly expanded clones.

Trimming took 7 bases from V and 3 from J, leaving 13 bases between them. CDR1 and CDR2 from the germline V gene are SNHLY and FYNNEI. The CDR3 consists of 13 residues. TCRdb independently ran MiXCR on the PCR reads; one entry per CDR3 protein. Here the sample spans around 320,000 distinct CDR3 sequences, about 22% being singletons. Turning to this clonotype: Its antigen is not identified.

Sorting defined naive CD8 T cells as CD8+CD4-CCR7+CD45RA+. The chain recombines TRBV2 with TRBJ2-7, with a weak D call TRBD2 (5 bases). This TCR was sampled from a human donor in good health. Some libraries in this study had Jurkat cell RNA spiked in. The source material was naive CD8+ T cells from blood, with Jurkat cell RNA spiked in. Subset noted: FACS-sorted CD8+CD4-CCR7+CD45RA+ naive T cells. CDR3 residues: CASKVSAGYEQYF. CDR3 nucleotides: TGTGCCAGCAAGGTCTCGGCGGGCTACGAGCAGTACTTC.